The 17 T cell receptor beta chains below all came from one sample that was sequenced in a study of cytomegalovirus exposure and HLA in healthy donors. PCR primers comprised 60 Vbeta and 13 Jbeta primers. Libraries were prepared by immunoSEQ multiplex PCR; TCRdb keeps only in-frame clonotypes and omits some of them. The sample carries fewer than 40,000 clones, 65% to 75% recorded once. Input material: PBMCs. These receptors all stem from a man aged 45-60 years in good health and CMV-seropositive.

The chain employs TRBV5-4 and TRBJ2-3; D is undetermined. With 4 bases removed from V and 4 bases from J, the gap between germline ends came to 7 bases. Germline loops: CDR1 SGHNT, CDR2 YYREEE (reference sequence). This CDR3 spans 12 amino acids. The CDR3 DNA reads as TGTGCCAGCAGCCGTAGAGCAGATACGCAGTATTTT. Protein product: CASSRRADTQYF.

The V call is TRBV4-1, the J call TRBJ1-1, with D perhaps TRBD1 (6 bases). This CDR3 is built from 14 residues. Between the trimmed V and J ends, which lost 6 bases and 0 bases, there was a span of 11 bases. CDR1 and CDR2 from the germline V gene are MGHRA and YSYEKL. CDR3 DNA sequence: TGCGCCAGCAGGGGCAGGACAGTGAACACTGAAGCTTTCTTT. Its translation: CASRGRTVNTEAFF.

V and J are TRBV11-2 and TRBJ1-5; no clear D. V gave up 5 bases and J gave up 1 base, with 9 bases separating them. The CDR3 has 14 amino acids. Germline V gene lookup returns CDR1 SGHAT and CDR2 FQNNGV. Written as DNA, the CDR3 is TGTGCCAGCAGCGCCGGGGAGAGCAATCAGCCCCAGCATTTT. It encodes CASSAGESNQPQHF.

This clone was picked up a small number of times. The V and J genes are TRBV27 and TRBJ2-7; D might be TRBD1 (5 bases). V shed 4 bases and J shed 7 bases, with 17 bases lying between them. Germline V lookup: CDR1 MNHEY, CDR2 SMNVEV (reference sequence). The CDR3 is 14 amino acids. The CDR3 nucleotides are TGTGCCAGCAGTTCACAGGACCCCGAAGATGAGCAGTACTTC. Translating it yields CASSSQDPEDEQYF.

This clone was found a few times. The chain is built from TRBV4-2 and TRBJ1-1, with D possibly being TRBD1 (5 bases). Per germline, CDR1 LGHNA and CDR2 YNFKEQ. The CDR3 extends over 14 amino acids. V was trimmed by 3 bases and J by 2 bases, leaving 10 bases between them. DNA of the CDR3: TGTGCCAGCAGCCATCGACAGACCAACACTGAAGCTTTCTTT. This translates into CASSHRQTNTEAFF.

The CDR3 DNA is TGCGCCAGCAGTGATGTGGCGGCCCCGGGGGAGACCCAGTACTTC. Protein sequence: CASSDVAAPGETQYF. This chain links TRBV10-1 with TRBJ2-5; D perhaps matches TRBD2 (5 bases). This CDR3 region has 15 residues. Trimming stripped 3 bases from V and 5 bases from J, with 16 bases between. Germline CDR1 is WNHNN and CDR2 is SYGVQD (reference sequence).

The chain employs TRBV7-6 and TRBJ2-1; 12 bases are shared with TRBD2. Germline CDR1 is SGHVS and CDR2 is FNYEAQ. J lost 2 bases, V lost 1 base, and 3 bases had no gene match. This CDR3 has 17 residues. The CDR3 sequence: CASSLVSSGRAYNEQFF. CDR3 nucleotides: TGTGCCAGCAGCTTAGTCTCTAGCGGGAGGGCCTACAATGAGCAGTTCTTC.

This clone showed up just a few times. The V gene is TRBV4-1, the J gene TRBJ2-7; maybe TRBD1 (7 bases). The V gene lost 4 bases and the J gene lost 1 base, with 11 bases spanning the gap. The CDR3 consists of 14 residues. Germline assignment: CDR1 MGHRA and CDR2 YSYEKL. CDR3 nucleotides: TGCGCCAGCAGCCGGGGGGACAGTTCCTACGAGCAGTACTTC. Amino acid sequence: CASSRGDSSYEQYF.

This rearrangement joins TRBV10-3 to TRBJ1-1; 8 nucleotides align to TRBD1. Germline V gene lookup returns CDR1 ENHRY and CDR2 SYGVKD. The CDR3 runs to 11 residues. Trimming cost V 11 bases and J 3 bases; bases outside gene matches: 2. The DNA of the CDR3 is TGTGCCGTACAGGGGGACACTGAAGCTTTCTTT. This codes for CAVQGDTEAFF.

The chain has TRBV19 and TRBJ1-3; D gene unclear. The CDR3 spans 13 residues. Trimming stripped 3 bases from V and 4 bases from J, with 7 bases between. The V gene's germline CDR1 is LNHDA and CDR2 SQIVND (reference sequence). Here the CDR3 DNA reads TGTGCCAGTAGTATTGGCCCGGGAAACACCATATATTTT. Protein sequence: CASSIGPGNTIYF.

The chain links TRBV6-1 to TRBJ1-5, with 10 bases aligning to TRBD1. Germline CDR1 reads MNHNS; CDR2 reads SASEGT. This CDR3 has 15 residues. V dropped 6 bases and J dropped 7; count of bases not matched to a gene: 9. CDR3 DNA: TGTGCCAGCAGCGGATCGACAGGGGGCCGCCAGCCCCAGCATTTT. It yields the protein CASSGSTGGRQPQHF.

This clone was seen more than once but under ten times. V and J are TRBV5-1 and TRBJ2-5; perhaps TRBD1 as D (5 bases). The V gene lost 0 bases and the J gene lost 5 bases, with 17 bases spanning the gap. Per the germline V gene, CDR1 is SGHRS and CDR2 is YFSETQ. There are 16 residues in the CDR3. The CDR3 protein is CASSLGQLTDRETQYF. As DNA, the CDR3 is TGCGCCAGCAGCTTGGGACAGTTAACCGATCGGGAGACCCAGTACTTC.

This sequence joins TRBV7-8 and TRBJ2-1; the D gene is possibly TRBD1 (5 bases). Germline V lookup: CDR1 SGHVS, CDR2 FQNEAQ. Trimming took 0 bases from V and 7 from J, leaving 10 bases between them. This CDR3 is 14 amino acids long. CDR3 residues: CASSLALRGNEQFF. For the CDR3, the DNA is TGTGCCAGCAGCTTAGCGCTTAGGGGAAATGAGCAGTTCTTC. Full variable domain (missing parts from reference TRBV7-8 and TRBJ2-1): GAGVSQSPRYKVAKRGQDVALRCDPISGHVSLFWYQQALGQGPEFLTYFQNEAQLDKSGLPSDRFFAERPEGSVSTLKIQRTQQEDSAVYLCASSLALRGNEQFFGPGTRLTVL.

This clone occurred a few times. The V gene is TRBV7-2, the J gene TRBJ2-3; the D gene is possibly TRBD1 (6 bases). Trimming shortened V by 8 bases and J by 0 bases, and 18 bases separated the two germline ends. The CDR3 sequence is 16 residues long. CDR1 is SGHTA and CDR2 is FQGNSA in the germline V gene. This chain's CDR3 is CASATVRGSSTDTQYF. The CDR3 DNA follows: TGTGCCAGCGCCACCGTTAGGGGGAGCAGCACAGATACGCAGTATTTT.

V gene TRBV10-1 combines with J gene TRBJ2-5; no reliable D call. This CDR3 comprises 13 residues. Trimming left V 0 bases short and J 5 bases short, with 7 bases between. Germline loops: CDR1 WNHNN, CDR2 SYGVQD (reference sequence). The CDR3 region has the DNA TGCGCCAGCAGTGAGTCGGGCCGGGAGACCCAGTACTTC. Translated: CASSESGRETQYF.

V gene TRBV5-1 combines with J gene TRBJ2-3, with D perhaps TRBD1 (5 bases). Germline V gene sequence: CDR1 SGHRS, CDR2 YFSETQ. V lost 3 bases to trimming and J lost 10 bases, with 12 bases between them. The length of the CDR3 is 12 residues. DNA for the CDR3: TGCGCCAGCAGCTCTGACAGACCCCCGCAGTATTTT. This sequence encodes CASSSDRPPQYF. The complete variable domain, with remaining parts taken from reference TRBV5-1 and TRBJ2-3, reads KAGVTQTPRYLIKTRGQQVTLSCSPISGHRSVSWYQQTPGQGLQFLFEYFSETQRNKGNFPGRFSGRQFSNSRSEMNVSTLELGDSALYLCASSSDRPPQYFGPGTRLTVL.

This clone was found once. The rearrangement joins TRBV7-9 to TRBJ2-5, with no clear D. The V end was cut by 1 base, the J end by 1 base, with 7 bases between. CDR3 size: 14 residues. Germline-derived CDR1 and CDR2 are SEHNR and FQNEAQ (reference sequence). The CDR3 loop reads CASSLDGLQETQYF. For the CDR3, the DNA is TGTGCCAGCAGCTTAGATGGCCTCCAAGAGACCCAGTACTTC.